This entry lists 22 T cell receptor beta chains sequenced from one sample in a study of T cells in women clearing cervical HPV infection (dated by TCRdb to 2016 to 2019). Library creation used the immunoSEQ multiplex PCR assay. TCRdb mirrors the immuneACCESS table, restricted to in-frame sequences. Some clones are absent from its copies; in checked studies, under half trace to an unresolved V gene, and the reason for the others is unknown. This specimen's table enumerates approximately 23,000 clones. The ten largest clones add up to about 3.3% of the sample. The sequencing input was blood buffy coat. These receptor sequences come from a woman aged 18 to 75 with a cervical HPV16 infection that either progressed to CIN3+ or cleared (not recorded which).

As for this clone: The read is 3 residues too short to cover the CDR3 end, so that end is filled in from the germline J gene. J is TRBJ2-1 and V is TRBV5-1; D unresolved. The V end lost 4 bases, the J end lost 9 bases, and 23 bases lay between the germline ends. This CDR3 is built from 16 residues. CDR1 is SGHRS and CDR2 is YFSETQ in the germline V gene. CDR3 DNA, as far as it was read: TGCGCCAGCAGCACCCCCCCGGGTGCGGTGGTAAGTGAG. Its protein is CASSTPPGAVVSE. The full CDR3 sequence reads CASSTPPGAVVSEQFF.

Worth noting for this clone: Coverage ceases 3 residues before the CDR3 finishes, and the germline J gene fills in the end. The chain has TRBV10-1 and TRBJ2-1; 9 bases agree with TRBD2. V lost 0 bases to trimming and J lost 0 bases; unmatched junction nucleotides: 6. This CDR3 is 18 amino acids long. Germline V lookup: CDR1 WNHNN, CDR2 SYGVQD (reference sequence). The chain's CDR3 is CASSESVGSGSSYNEQFF. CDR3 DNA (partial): TGCGCCAGCAGTGAGTCTGTGGGTAGCGGGAGCTCCTACAATGAG.

The DNA read from the CDR3 is TGTGCCAGCAGTGGACTAGCGGGAGGACAGTATGAG. This translates into CASSGLAGGQYE. The complete CDR3 sequence is CASSGLAGGQYEQFF. The rearrangement uses TRBV6-1 and TRBJ2-1, with 13 bases lining up with TRBD2. The read finishes 3 residues shy of the CDR3 end, and the germline J gene is used to complete it. The J segment lost 8 bases and the V segment lost 4 bases, leaving 5 bases of the junction unmatched. The CDR3 is 15 residues long. Looked up from germline, CDR1 is MNHNS and CDR2 is SASEGT.

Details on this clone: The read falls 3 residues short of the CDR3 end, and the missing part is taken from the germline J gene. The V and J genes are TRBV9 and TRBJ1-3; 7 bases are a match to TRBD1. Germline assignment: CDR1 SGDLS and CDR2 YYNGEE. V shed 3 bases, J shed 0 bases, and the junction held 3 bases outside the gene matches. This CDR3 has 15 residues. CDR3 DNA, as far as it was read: TGTGCCAGCAGCGGACAGGGTGGCTCTGGAAACACC. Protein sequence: CASSGQGGSGNT. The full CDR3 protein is CASSGQGGSGNTIYF.

The part of the CDR3 DNA that was read is TGTGCCAGTACTGGTCCGGGACTTCGTTTC. Translated, it gives CASTGPGLRF. The whole CDR3 reads CASTGPGLRFAFF. The chain joins TRBV19 to TRBJ1-1; perhaps TRBD1 as D (5 bases). Sequencing ends 3 residues short of the CDR3 end; the germline J gene provides the rest. The CDR3 covers 13 residues. The germline gives CDR1 LNHDA, CDR2 SQIVND (reference sequence).

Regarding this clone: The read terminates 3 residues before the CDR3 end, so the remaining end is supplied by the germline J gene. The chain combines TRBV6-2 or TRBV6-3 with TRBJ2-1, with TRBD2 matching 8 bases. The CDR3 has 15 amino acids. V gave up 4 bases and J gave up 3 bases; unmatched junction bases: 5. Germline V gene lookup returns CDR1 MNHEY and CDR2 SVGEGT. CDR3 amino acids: CASSSIAGIYNEQFF. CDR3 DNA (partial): TGTGCCAGCAGTTCTATAGCGGGGATCTACAATGAG.

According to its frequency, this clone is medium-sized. The covered CDR3 bases are TGTGCCAGCTCACGATCTGCCGGGACTAGCGGATACAATGAG. It yields the protein CASSRSAGTSGYNE. The CDR3, in full, reads CASSRSAGTSGYNEQFF. The chain combines TRBV18 with TRBJ2-1; 11 positions agree with TRBD2. The read ends 3 residues early relative to the CDR3; the germline J gene fills the gap. The CDR3 length is 17 residues. V shed 4 bases and J 4 bases; nucleotides not matched to a gene: 9. CDR1 is KGHSH and CDR2 is LQKENI in the germline V gene.

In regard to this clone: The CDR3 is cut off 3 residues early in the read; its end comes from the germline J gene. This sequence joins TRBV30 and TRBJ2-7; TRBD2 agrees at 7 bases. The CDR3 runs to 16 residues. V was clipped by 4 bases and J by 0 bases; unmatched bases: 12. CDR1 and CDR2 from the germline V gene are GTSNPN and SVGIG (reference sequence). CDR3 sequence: CAWKSKGLLSSYEQYF. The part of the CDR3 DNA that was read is TGTGCCTGGAAAAGTAAGGGACTACTGAGCTCCTACGAG.

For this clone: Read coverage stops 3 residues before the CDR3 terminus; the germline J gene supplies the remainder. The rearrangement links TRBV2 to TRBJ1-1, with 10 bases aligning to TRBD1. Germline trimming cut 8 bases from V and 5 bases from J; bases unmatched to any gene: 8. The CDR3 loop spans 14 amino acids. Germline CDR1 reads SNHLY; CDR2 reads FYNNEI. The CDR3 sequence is CASFLTGGVTEAFF. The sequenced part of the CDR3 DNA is TGTGCCAGCTTTCTGACAGGGGGCGTGACTGAA.

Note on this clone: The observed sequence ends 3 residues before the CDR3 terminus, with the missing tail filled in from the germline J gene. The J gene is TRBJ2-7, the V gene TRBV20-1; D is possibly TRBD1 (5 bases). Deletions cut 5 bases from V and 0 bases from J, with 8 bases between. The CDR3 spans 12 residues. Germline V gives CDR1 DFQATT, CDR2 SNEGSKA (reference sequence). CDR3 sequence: CSAQGTSYEQYF. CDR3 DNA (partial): TGCAGTGCTCAGGGTACCTCCTACGAG.

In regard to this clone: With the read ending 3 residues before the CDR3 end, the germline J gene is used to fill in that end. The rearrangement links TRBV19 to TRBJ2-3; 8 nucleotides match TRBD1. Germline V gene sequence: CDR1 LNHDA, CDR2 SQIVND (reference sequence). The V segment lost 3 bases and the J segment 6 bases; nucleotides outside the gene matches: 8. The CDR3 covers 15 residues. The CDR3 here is CASSMGTGAWDTQYF. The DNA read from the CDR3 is TGTGCCAGTAGTATGGGGACAGGAGCTTGGGATACG.

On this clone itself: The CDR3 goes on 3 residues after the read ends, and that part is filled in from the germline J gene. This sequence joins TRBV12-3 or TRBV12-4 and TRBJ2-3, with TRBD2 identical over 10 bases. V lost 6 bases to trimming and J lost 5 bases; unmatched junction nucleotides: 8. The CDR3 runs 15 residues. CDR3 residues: CASSLLAGKGDTQYF. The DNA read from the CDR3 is TGTGCCAGCAGCTTACTAGCGGGAAAAGGAGATACG.

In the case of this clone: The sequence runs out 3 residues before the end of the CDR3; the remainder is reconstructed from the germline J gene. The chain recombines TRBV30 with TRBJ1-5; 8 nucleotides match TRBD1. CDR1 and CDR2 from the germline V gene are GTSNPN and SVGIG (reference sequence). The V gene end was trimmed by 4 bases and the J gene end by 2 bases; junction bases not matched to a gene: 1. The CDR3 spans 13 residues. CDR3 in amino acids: CAWTGQGNQPQHF. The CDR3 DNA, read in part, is TGTGCCTGGACGGGACAGGGCAATCAGCCC.

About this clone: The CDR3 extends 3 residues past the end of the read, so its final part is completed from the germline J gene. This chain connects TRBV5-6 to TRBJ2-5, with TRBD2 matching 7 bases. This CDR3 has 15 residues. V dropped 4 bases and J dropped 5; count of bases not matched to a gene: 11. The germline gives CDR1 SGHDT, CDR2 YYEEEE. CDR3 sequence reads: CASSPRAGVRETQYF. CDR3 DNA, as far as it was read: TGTGCCAGCAGCCCGAGGGCGGGGGTGAGGGAGACC. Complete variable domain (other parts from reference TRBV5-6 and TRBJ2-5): DAGVTQSPTHLIKTRGQQVTLRCSPKSGHDTVSWYQQALGQGPQFIFQYYEEEERQRGNFPDRFSGHQFPNYSSELNVNALLLGDSALYLCASSPRAGVRETQYFGPGTRLLVL.

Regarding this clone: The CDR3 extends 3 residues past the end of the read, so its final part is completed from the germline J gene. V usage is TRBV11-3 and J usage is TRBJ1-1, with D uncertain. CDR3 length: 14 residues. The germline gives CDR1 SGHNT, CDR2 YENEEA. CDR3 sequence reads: CASSLRTSDREAFF. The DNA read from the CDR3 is TGTGCCAGCAGTCTCAGGACTAGCGACCGGGAG.

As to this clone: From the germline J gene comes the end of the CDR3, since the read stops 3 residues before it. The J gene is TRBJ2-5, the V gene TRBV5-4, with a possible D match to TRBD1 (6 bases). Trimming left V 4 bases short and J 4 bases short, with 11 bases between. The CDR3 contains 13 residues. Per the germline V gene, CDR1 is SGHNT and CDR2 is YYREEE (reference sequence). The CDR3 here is CASSHRDRETQYF. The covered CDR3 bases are TGTGCCAGCAGCCACAGGGATAGAGAGACC.

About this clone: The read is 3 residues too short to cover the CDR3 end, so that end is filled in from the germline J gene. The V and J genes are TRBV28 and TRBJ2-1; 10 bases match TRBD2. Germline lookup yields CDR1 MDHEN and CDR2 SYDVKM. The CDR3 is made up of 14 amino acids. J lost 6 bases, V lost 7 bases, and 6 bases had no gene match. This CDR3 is CASNLAGGPNEQFF. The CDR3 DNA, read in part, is TGTGCCAGCAACTTAGCGGGAGGCCCCAATGAG.

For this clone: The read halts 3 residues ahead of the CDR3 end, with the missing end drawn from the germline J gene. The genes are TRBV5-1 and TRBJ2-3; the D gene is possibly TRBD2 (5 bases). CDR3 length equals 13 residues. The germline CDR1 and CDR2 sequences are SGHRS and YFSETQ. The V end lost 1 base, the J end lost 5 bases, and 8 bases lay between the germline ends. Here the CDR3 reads CASSLSRGDTQYF. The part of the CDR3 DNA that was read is TGCGCCAGCAGCTTGTCCCGGGGAGATACG. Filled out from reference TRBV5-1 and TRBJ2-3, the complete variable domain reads KAGVTQTPRYLIKTRGQQVTLSCSPISGHRSVSWYQQTPGQGLQFLFEYFSETQRNKGNFPGRFSGRQFSNSRSEMNVSTLELGDSALYLCASSLSRGDTQYFGPGTRLTVL.

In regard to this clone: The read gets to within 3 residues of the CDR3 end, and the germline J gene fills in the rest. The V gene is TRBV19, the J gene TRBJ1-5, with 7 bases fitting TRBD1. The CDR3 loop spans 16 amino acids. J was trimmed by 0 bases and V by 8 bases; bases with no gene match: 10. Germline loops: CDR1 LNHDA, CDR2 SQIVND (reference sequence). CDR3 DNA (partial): TGTGCCAGTCGCAAGGTAGGGGGCTATAGCAATCAGCCC. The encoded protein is CASRKVGGYSNQP. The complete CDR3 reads CASRKVGGYSNQPQHF.

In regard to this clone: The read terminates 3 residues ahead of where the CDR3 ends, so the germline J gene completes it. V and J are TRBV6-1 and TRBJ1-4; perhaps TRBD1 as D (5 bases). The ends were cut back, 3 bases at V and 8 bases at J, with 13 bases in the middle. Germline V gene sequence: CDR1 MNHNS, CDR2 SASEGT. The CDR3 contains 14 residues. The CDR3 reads CASSDWGVGEKLFF. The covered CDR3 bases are TGTGCCAGCAGTGATTGGGGGGTAGGGGAAAAA.

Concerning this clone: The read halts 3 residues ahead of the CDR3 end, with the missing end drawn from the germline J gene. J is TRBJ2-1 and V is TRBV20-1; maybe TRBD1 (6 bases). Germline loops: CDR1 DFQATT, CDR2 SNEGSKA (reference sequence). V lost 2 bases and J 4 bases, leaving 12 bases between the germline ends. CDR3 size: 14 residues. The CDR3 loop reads CSARFGTLYNEQFF. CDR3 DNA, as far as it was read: TGCAGTGCTAGATTTGGGACACTTTACAATGAG.

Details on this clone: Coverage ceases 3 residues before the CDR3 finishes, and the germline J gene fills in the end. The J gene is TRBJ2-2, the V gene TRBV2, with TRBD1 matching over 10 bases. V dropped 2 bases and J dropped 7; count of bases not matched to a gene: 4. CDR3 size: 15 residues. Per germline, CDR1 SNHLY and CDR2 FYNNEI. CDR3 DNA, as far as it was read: TGTGCCAGCAGTGAAAGGACAGGGGGTAACGGGGAG. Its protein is CASSERTGGNGE. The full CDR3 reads CASSERTGGNGELFF. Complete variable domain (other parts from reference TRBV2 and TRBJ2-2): EPEVTQTPSHQVTQMGQEVILRCVPISNHLYFYWYRQILGQKVEFLVSFYNNEISEKSEIFDDQFSVERPDGSNFTLKIRSTKLEDSAMYFCASSERTGGNGELFFGEGSRLTVL.